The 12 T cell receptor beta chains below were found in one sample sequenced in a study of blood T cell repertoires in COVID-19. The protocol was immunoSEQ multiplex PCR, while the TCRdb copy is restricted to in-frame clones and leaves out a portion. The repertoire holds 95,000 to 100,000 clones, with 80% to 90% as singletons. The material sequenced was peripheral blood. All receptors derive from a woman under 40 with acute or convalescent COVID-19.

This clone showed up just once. This CDR3 reads CASSKVDGLRDEQYF. The CDR3 bases are TGCGCCAGCAGCAAGGTGGACGGACTTAGGGACGAGCAGTACTTC. The chain employs TRBV5-1 and TRBJ2-7, with a tentative D call TRBD2 (5 bases). The ends were cut back, 4 bases at V and 5 bases at J, with 19 bases in the middle. Germline CDR1 is SGHRS and CDR2 is YFSETQ. CDR3 length: 15 residues.

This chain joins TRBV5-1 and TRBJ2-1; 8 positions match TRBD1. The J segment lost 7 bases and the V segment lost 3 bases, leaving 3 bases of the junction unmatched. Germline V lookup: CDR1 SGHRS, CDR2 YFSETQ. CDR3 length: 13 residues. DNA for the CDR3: TGCGCCAGCAGCTACGACAGGGGTAATGAGCAGTTCTTC. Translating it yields CASSYDRGNEQFF. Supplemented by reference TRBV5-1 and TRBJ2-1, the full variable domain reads KAGVTQTPRYLIKTRGQQVTLSCSPISGHRSVSWYQQTPGQGLQFLFEYFSETQRNKGNFPGRFSGRQFSNSRSEMNVSTLELGDSALYLCASSYDRGNEQFFGPGTRLTVL.

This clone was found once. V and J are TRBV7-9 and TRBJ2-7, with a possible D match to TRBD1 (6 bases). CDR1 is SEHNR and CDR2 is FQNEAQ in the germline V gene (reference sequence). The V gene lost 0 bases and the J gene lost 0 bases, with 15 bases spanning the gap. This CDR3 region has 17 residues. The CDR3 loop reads CASSLATGQSPSYEQYF. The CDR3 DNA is TGTGCCAGCAGCTTAGCTACCGGACAGTCCCCCTCCTACGAGCAGTACTTC. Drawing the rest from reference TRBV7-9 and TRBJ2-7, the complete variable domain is DTGVSQNPRHKITKRGQNVTFRCDPISEHNRLYWYRQTLGQGPEFLTYFQNEAQLEKSRLLSDRFSAERPKGSFSTLEIQRTEQGDSAMYLCASSLATGQSPSYEQYFGPGTRLTVT.

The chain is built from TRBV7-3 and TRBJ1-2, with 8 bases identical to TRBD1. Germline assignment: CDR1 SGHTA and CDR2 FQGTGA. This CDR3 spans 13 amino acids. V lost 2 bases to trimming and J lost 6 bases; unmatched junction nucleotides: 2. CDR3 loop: CASSLGTGDGYTF. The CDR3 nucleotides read TGTGCCAGCAGCTTAGGGACAGGCGATGGCTACACCTTC.

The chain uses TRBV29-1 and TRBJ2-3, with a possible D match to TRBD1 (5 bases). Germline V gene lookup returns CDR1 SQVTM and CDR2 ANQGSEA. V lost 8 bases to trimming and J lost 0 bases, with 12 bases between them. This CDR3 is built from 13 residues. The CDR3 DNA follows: TGCAGCTACCCAGGGTCAAGCACAGATACGCAGTATTTT. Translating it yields CSYPGSSTDTQYF.

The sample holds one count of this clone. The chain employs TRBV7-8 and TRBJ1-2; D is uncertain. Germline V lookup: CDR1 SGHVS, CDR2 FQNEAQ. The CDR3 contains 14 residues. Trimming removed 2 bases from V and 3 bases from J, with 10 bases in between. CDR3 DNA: TGTGCCAGCAGCTTAAACGAGAGATACTATGGCTACACCTTC. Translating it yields CASSLNERYYGYTF.

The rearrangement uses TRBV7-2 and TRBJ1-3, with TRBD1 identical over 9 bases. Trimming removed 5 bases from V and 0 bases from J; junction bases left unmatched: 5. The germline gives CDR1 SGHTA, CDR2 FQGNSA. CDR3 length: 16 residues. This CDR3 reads CASSRATGGSGNTIYF. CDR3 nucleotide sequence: TGTGCCAGCAGCCGGGCGACAGGGGGCTCTGGAAACACCATATATTTT.

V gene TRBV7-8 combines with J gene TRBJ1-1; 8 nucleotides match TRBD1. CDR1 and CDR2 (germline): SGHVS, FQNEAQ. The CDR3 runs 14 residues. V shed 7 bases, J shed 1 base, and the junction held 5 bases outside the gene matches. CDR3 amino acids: CASTQQGGNTEAFF. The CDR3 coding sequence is TGTGCCAGCACCCAACAGGGGGGGAACACTGAAGCTTTCTTT. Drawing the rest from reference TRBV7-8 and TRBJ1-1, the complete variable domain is GAGVSQSPRYKVAKRGQDVALRCDPISGHVSLFWYQQALGQGPEFLTYFQNEAQLDKSGLPSDRFFAERPEGSVSTLKIQRTQQEDSAVYLCASTQQGGNTEAFFGQGTRLTVV.

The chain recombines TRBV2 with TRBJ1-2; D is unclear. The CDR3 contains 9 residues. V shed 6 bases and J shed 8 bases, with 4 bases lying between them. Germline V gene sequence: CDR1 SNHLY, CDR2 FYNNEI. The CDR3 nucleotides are TGTGCCAGCAGGGAGGGCTACACCTTC. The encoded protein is CASREGYTF.

The CDR3 loop is CASSLSGGYNEQFF. In nucleotides, the CDR3 is TGTGCCAGCAGCTTATCGGGGGGTTACAATGAGCAGTTCTTC. The chain uses TRBV7-9 and TRBJ2-1, with TRBD2 matching 7 bases. V shed 2 bases, J shed 4 bases, and the junction held 2 bases outside the gene matches. CDR1 is SEHNR and CDR2 is FQNEAQ in the germline V gene (reference sequence). This CDR3 comprises 14 residues.

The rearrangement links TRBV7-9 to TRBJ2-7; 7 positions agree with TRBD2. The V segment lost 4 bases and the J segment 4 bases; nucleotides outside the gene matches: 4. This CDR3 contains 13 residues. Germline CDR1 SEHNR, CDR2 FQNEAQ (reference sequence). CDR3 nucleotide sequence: TGTGCCAGCAGCTGGGACTACATATACGAGCAGTACTTC. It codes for CASSWDYIYEQYF.

The CDR3 DNA follows: TGCGCCAGCAGCTCGACAGGGTTTGGCTCCAATGAGCAGTTCTTC. Protein: CASSSTGFGSNEQFF. The chain joins TRBV5-1 to TRBJ2-1; the match to TRBD1 covers 7 bases. Germline V gene data show CDR1 as SGHRS and CDR2 as YFSETQ. The V and J ends lost 3 bases and 6 bases, in that order; junction bases with no gene match: 9. The CDR3 consists of 15 residues.